A single sample is the source of the 9 T cell receptor beta chains below, sequenced in a study of T cell clonality in common variable immunodeficiency. TCRdb's copy holds only in-frame clones and misses some; the assay was immunoSEQ multiplex PCR. In total the sample includes some 64,000 clones, none of them seen once. Sequenced material: peripheral blood mononuclear cells. These receptors came from a person aged 18-69 years in good health.

This clone was found many times. With the read ending 3 residues before the CDR3 end, the germline J gene is used to fill in that end. The same CDR3 also results from other DNA sequences found in this sample. The chain recombines TRBV4-1 with TRBJ1-3; 11 nucleotides match TRBD1. Germline V CDR1 and CDR2: MGHRA, YSYEKL. The CDR3 is 15 residues long. CDR3 in amino acids: CASSQDGQGASTIYF. Incomplete CDR3 DNA: TGCGCCAGCAGCCAAGATGGACAGGGGGCCAGCACG.

Comment on this clone: The read stops 3 residues short of the end of the CDR3; the missing end is completed from the germline J gene. The chain uses TRBV11-2 and TRBJ2-5; TRBD2 matches at 9 bases. V lost 2 bases, J lost 5 bases, and 3 bases stayed unmatched. Per germline, CDR1 SGHAT and CDR2 FQNNGV. This CDR3 region has 14 residues. Incomplete CDR3 DNA: TGTGCCAGCAGCTTACTAGCGGGAAGGGAGACC. Its protein is CASSLLAGRET. The whole CDR3 sequence is CASSLLAGRETQYF.

This clone was seen at least ten times. The read terminates 3 residues before the CDR3 end, so the remaining end is supplied by the germline J gene. The chain has TRBV19 and TRBJ1-5, with TRBD1 identical over 10 bases. Germline V CDR1 and CDR2: LNHDA, SQIVND (reference sequence). V gave up 4 bases and J gave up 5 bases; unmatched junction bases: 11. The CDR3 consists of 17 residues. The CDR3 reads CASSTHTGTGVHQPQHF. The CDR3 bases that were read are TGTGCCAGTAGTACACATACCGGGACAGGGGTGCATCAGCCC.

In its sample, this clone was seen many times. The observed sequence ends 3 residues before the CDR3 terminus, with the missing tail filled in from the germline J gene. V usage is TRBV29-1 and J usage is TRBJ2-3; TRBD1 agrees at 7 bases. J was trimmed by 3 bases and V by 4 bases; bases with no gene match: 10. This CDR3 comprises 15 residues. Germline assignment: CDR1 SQVTM and CDR2 ANQGSEA. CDR3 sequence reads: CSVAPTGTITDTQYF. CDR3 DNA, as far as it was read: TGCAGCGTTGCCCCGACAGGGACGATAACAGATACG.

This clone was picked up many times. The sequenced part of the CDR3 DNA is TGCGCCAGCAGGGGAGGACTAGCGGGGCCCACAGATACG. This gives the protein CASRGGLAGPTDT. The whole CDR3 protein reads CASRGGLAGPTDTQYF. The chain recombines TRBV5-1 with TRBJ2-3; the match to TRBD2 covers 12 bases. The missing CDR3 end, 3 residues past where the read stops, is filled in from the germline J gene. The CDR3 has 16 residues. Germline values: CDR1 SGHRS, CDR2 YFSETQ. V dropped 5 bases and J dropped 2; count of bases not matched to a gene: 6. Full variable domain (missing parts from reference TRBV5-1 and TRBJ2-3): KAGVTQTPRYLIKTRGQQVTLSCSPISGHRSVSWYQQTPGQGLQFLFEYFSETQRNKGNFPGRFSGRQFSNSRSEMNVSTLELGDSALYLCASRGGLAGPTDTQYFGPGTRLTVL.

Details on this clone: The missing CDR3 end, 3 residues past where the read stops, is filled in from the germline J gene. The chain has TRBV25-1 and TRBJ1-1; D is uncertain. This CDR3 is 15 amino acids long. The V and J ends lost 5 bases and 0 bases respectively, with 13 bases between them. CDR1 and CDR2 (germline): MGHDK, SYGVNS. CDR3 sequence: CASSTDPSLNTEAFF. CDR3 DNA, as far as it was read: TGTGCCAGCAGTACAGATCCGTCCTTGAACACTGAA.

This clone was recorded many times. The missing CDR3 end, 3 residues past where the read stops, is filled in from the germline J gene. This chain joins TRBV20-1 and TRBJ2-7, with D maybe TRBD1 (5 bases). Trimming took off 3 bases at V and 5 bases at J, with 17 bases between the two ends. The CDR3 is made up of 14 amino acids. CDR1 is DFQATT and CDR2 is SNEGSKA in the germline V gene (reference sequence). This CDR3 reads CSASLPPTGNEQYF. The DNA read from the CDR3 is TGCAGTGCTAGTCTGCCCCCCACAGGAAACGAG.

This clone was seen repeatedly, ten times or more. The missing CDR3 end, 3 residues past where the read stops, is filled in from the germline J gene. This chain connects TRBV7-3 to TRBJ2-1; perhaps TRBD2 as D (6 bases). V was clipped by 5 bases and J by 1 base, with 24 bases between them. Looked up from germline, CDR1 is SGHTA and CDR2 is FQGTGA. This CDR3 contains 19 residues. The CDR3 DNA, read in part, is TGTGCCAGCAGCATAAGGGGCTCGAGGGAGGCCCCATCCTACAATGAG. It is translated as CASSIRGSREAPSYNE. The full CDR3 protein reads CASSIRGSREAPSYNEQFF.

This clone has just a few counts. The CDR3 bases that were read are TGCGCCAGCAGCCTCACTAGCGGGGTCGCCCGGGGGACG. Protein sequence: CASSLTSGVARGT. The entire CDR3 reads CASSLTSGVARGTQYF. This chain links TRBV10-2 with TRBJ2-3, with 10 positions matching TRBD2. The DNA ends 3 residues before the CDR3 does, and the rest of the CDR3 is filled in from the germline J gene. This CDR3 region has 16 residues. CDR1 is WSHSY and CDR2 is SAAADI in the germline V gene.